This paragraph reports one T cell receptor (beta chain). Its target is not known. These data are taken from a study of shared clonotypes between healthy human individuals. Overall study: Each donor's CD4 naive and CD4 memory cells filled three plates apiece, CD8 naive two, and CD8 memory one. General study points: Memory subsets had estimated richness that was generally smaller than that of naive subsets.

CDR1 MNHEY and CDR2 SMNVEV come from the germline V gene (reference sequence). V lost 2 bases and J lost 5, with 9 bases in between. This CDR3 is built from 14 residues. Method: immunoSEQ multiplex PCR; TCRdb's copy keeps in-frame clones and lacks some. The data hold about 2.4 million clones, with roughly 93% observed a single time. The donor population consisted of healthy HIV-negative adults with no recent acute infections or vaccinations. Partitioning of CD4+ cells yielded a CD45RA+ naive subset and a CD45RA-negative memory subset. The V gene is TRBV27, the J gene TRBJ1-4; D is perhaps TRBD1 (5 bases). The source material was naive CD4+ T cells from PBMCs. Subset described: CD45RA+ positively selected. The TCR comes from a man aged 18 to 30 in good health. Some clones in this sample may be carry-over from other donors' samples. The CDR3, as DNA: TGTGCCAGCAGTTTACGGCGGGGGAATGAAAAACTGTTTTTT. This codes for CASSLRRGNEKLFF.